This TCR beta chain came from a study of cytomegalovirus exposure and HLA in healthy donors. Study observations and caveats: A later examination showed that TCR association rates differed by HLA locus, with DRB1 most and HLA-C fewest. Roughly even sequencing depth across donors was the assumption behind the presence/absence analyses. TCR beta sequences numbering 15,000 to 20,000 were associated with HLA alleles at 0.05 false discovery rate in a later analysis.

In its sample, this clone was seen a few times. Its target is not known. Researchers ran the PCR with 60 Vbeta and 13 Jbeta primers. Data came from immunoSEQ multiplex PCR; TCRdb stores just in-frame clones and leaves some out. The sample contains around 130,000 clones, 65% to 75% of which appear only once. V lost 5 bases to trimming and J lost 2 bases; unmatched junction nucleotides: 1. The germline CDR1 and CDR2 sequences are ENHRY and SYGVKD. The CDR3 is 13 amino acids. The receptor comes from a man aged 35 to 55 in good health and CMV-seropositive. This chain connects TRBV10-3 to TRBJ1-2; TRBD1 matches 8 bases. Sequencing was done on a sample of PBMCs. CDR3 sequence reads: CAISRQGNYGYTF. The CDR3 DNA is TGTGCCATCAGTAGACAGGGGAACTATGGCTACACCTTC.